This TCR beta chain was identified during a study of blood T cell repertoires in COVID-19. Study summary: Donors in the United States, Italy and Spain gave samples during acute or convalescent COVID-19. Sample material is recorded as cDNA or gDNA derived from T cells, B-cell-depleted T cells, or PBMCs.

In the authors' workflow: It was from reference gene primer amplification that nucleated cell counts were estimated. The protocol was immunoSEQ multiplex PCR, while the TCRdb copy is restricted to in-frame clones and leaves out a portion. Clone size and V and J calls were adopted from that table, with D and trimming inferred from the DNA. The table lists some 250,000 clones, more than 70% of them singletons, with 4.5% to 7% in the top ten. The sequence was obtained from a man older than 75 with acute or convalescent COVID-19. The sample comprised peripheral blood.

DNA of the CDR3: TGTGCCAGCAGCTTTGCCCCCGGGAGGAACGAGCAGTACTTC. Its protein is CASSFAPGRNEQYF. This chain connects TRBV7-2 to TRBJ2-7, with TRBD2 identical over 7 bases. Germline CDR1 and CDR2: SGHTA and FQGNSA. CDR3 length equals 14 residues. The J segment lost 5 bases and the V segment lost 3 bases, leaving 7 bases of the junction unmatched.